A single count supports the clone carrying this TCR beta chain. The antigen remains unidentified. The CDR3 contains 14 residues. Germline-derived CDR1 and CDR2 are LGHDT and YNNKEL (reference sequence). V lost 8 bases, J lost 1 base, and 14 bases lay in between. The data belong to a study of T cell responses to AZD1222 COVID-19 vaccine. Data came from immunoSEQ multiplex PCR; TCRdb stores just in-frame clones and leaves some out. The sample includes around 110,000 clones, 80% to 90% of them seen just once. Study findings and constraints: The number of AZD1222 recipients seropositive at baseline was only five or six. Possibly, clonal diversity was underestimated; donors were largely white British and included more females. Targets within unmutated variant regions were reportedly found for nearly half of spike-specific TCRs.

The sequencing here drew on peripheral blood, taken on day 0 of MenACWY control vaccination. The sequence came from an adult in good health. The chain has TRBV3-1 (or the pseudogene TRBV3-2) and TRBJ1-2; unclear D gene. The CDR3 region is CASPTRSDNYGYTF. The CDR3 DNA reads TGTGCCAGCCCTACCCGCTCAGATAACTATGGCTACACCTTC.